The entry below gives a single T cell receptor (beta chain) sequence along with its context. Its antigen is unknown. CDR1 SGHTA and CDR2 FQGNSA come from the germline V gene. The CDR3 extends over 14 amino acids. V was clipped by 5 bases and J by 5 bases; unmatched bases: 6. Sorting of CD4+ and CD8+ T cells was performed on PBMCs. The source of the sample is a study of CD8+ T cells in alopecia areata. Sequencing relied on a cDNA template that was reverse transcribed from extracted RNA. TCRdb keeps only in-frame clones here, not all; method: immunoSEQ multiplex PCR. The sample yields about 130,000 clones, about three fifths seen once. Broader study findings: Shared TCR sequences were less clear between patients than in mice, possibly partly from HLA diversity. Lesional tissue from the scalp (especially in alopecia totalis/universalis) showed higher clonality than normal scalp.

The receptor's source is a human donor with alopecia areata. J is TRBJ2-1 and V is TRBV7-2; 7 bases line up with TRBD2. The sample consisted of CD4+ T cells sorted from blood, taken at week 0. The CDR3 DNA sequence: TGTGCCAGCAGCGGGAGCCGGGGGGACAATGAGCAGTTCTTC. This translates into CASSGSRGDNEQFF.